The present entry profiles one T cell receptor beta chain with its context. This record belongs to a study of cytomegalovirus exposure and HLA in healthy donors. CDR1 is SGHTA, CDR2 FQGNSA, per germline. Deletions cut 3 bases from V and 0 bases from J, with 4 bases between. CDR3 size: 13 residues. This table comes from immunoSEQ multiplex PCR, and its TCRdb copy is limited to in-frame clones, with some not included. Of over 100,000 clones listed, approximately 94% are singletons. The sample comprised PBMCs. The J gene is TRBJ2-3, the V gene TRBV7-2; D gene ambiguous. The origin of this receptor is a woman aged 18-29 years in good health and CMV-seronegative. CDR3 DNA sequence: TGTGCCAGCAGCTTTGAGAGCACAGATACGCAGTATTTT. Translation: CASSFESTDTQYF.